This TCR beta chain comes out of a study of blood T cell repertoires in COVID-19. About the research overall: Samples taken during acute and convalescent COVID-19 were collected in the United States, Italy and Spain.

Only in-frame clones appear in the TCRdb table, and some are missing; sequencing was by immunoSEQ multiplex PCR. Seen here are 100,000 to 150,000 clones, roughly 86% observed once, and the top ten hold about 5%. This clone was recorded only once. V was shortened by 8 bases and J by 0 bases, with 8 bases between the two germline ends. The CDR3 is 13 residues long. CDR1 is MNHEY, CDR2 SVGAGI, per germline. The chain combines TRBV6-5 with TRBJ1-5, with unresolved D. The source is a human donor in a cohort sampled during active COVID-19. Sequencing was done on a sample of peripheral blood. The CDR3 reads CASAGHSNQPQHF. CDR3 in DNA: TGTGCCAGCGCGGGTCATAGCAATCAGCCCCAGCATTTT.